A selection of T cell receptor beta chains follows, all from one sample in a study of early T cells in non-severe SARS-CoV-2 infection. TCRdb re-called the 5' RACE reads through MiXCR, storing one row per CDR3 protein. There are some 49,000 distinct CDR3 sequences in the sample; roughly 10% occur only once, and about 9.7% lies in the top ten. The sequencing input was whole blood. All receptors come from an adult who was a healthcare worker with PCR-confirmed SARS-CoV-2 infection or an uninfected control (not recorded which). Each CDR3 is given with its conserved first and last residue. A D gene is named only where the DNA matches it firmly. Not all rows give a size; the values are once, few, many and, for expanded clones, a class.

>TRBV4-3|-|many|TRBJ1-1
TGCGCCAGCAGCCTAGCGAAGGGTCTGAACACTGAAGCTTTCTTT
CASSLAKGLNTEAFF
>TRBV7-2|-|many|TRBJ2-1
TGTGCCAGCAGCCTAATCTTAGCGGAGGACAATGAGCAGTTCTTC
CASSLILAEDNEQFF
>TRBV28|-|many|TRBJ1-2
TGTGCCAGCAGTTTAAGCCAGGCAAGGGGTATATATGGCTACACCTTC
CASSLSQARGIYGYTF
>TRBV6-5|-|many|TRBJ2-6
TGTGCCAGCAGTTCAACAGGGACCGGGGCCAACGTCCTGACTTTC
CASSSTGTGANVLTF
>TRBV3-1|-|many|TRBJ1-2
TGTGCCAGCAGCCAAGGGTTGACAGGAACCTATGGCTACACCTTC
CASSQGLTGTYGYTF
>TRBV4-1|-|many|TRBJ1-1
TGCGCCAGCATGCGGGGGACAATCATGAACACTGAAGCTTTCTTT
CASMRGTIMNTEAFF
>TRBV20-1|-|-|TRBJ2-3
TGCAGTGCATCAGCCTTAAGTGGGGGGAGCACAGATACGCAGTATTTT
CSASALSGGSTDTQYF
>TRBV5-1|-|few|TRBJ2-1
TGCGCCAGCAGACTCCACAATGAGCAGTTCTTC
CASRLHNEQFF
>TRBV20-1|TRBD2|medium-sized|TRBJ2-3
TGCAGTGCTAGCAGACTAGCGGGAGAGCCAGATACGCAGTATTTT
CSASRLAGEPDTQYF
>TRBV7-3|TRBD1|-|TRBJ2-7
TGTGCCAGCAGCCCTGGAGGGACAGGGGGCGTTAAGAACGAGCAGTACTTC
CASSPGGTGGVKNEQYF
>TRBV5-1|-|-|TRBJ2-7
TGCGCCAGCAGCTTGGTCGAGCGGAGGGCCTACGAGCAGTACTTC
CASSLVERRAYEQYF
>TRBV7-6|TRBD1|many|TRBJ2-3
TGTGCCAGCAGCTTACCAGGGGGCGTCCCAGATACGCAGTATTTT
CASSLPGGVPDTQYF
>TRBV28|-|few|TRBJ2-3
TGTGCCCCCGAAACGCAGTATTTT
CAPETQYF
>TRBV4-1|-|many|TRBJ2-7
TGCGCCAGCAGCCAAGCATCCGGGTCCTACGAGCAGTACTTC
CASSQASGSYEQYF
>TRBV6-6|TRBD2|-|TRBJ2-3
TGTGCCAGCAGTTACCCCGGGATAGCGGGGGGGGCAGATACGCAGTATTTT
CASSYPGIAGGADTQYF
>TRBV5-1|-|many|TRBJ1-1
TGCGCCAGCAGCCCGCTAGGCACTGAAGCTTTCTTT
CASSPLGTEAFF
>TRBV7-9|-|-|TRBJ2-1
TGTGCCAGCAGCCCAGGGACGCCTTCCAATGAGCAGTTCTTC
CASSPGTPSNEQFF
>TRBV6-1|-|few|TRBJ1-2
TGTGCCAGCAGCCCACAGGGACTCATGGGCTACACCTTC
CASSPQGLMGYTF
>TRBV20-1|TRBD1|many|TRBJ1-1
TGCAGTGCTGTGACAGGGGGCGTAGCTTTCTTT
CSAVTGGVAFF
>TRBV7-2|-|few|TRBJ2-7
TGTGCCAGCAGCTTAGGCCTACAAAGGGAGCAGTACTTC
CASSLGLQREQYF
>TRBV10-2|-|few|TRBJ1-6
TGCGCCAGCAGTGATTTCCAGTCAGCAGGGGTCGGTTCACCCCTCCACTTT
CASSDFQSAGVGSPLHF
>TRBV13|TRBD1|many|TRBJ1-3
TGTGCCAGCAGCTCGACAGGGGACTCTGGAAACACCATATATTTT
CASSSTGDSGNTIYF
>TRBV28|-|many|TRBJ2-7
TGTGCCAGCAGTGCGGGACAGACTTCCTACGAGCAGTACTTC
CASSAGQTSYEQYF
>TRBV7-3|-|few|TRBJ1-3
TGTGCCAGCAGCCCAGGTGGGCTAAGTGGAAACACCATATATTTT
CASSPGGLSGNTIYF
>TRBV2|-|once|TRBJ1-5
TGTGCCAGCTCTCTAACTCAGCCCCAGCATTTT
CASSLTQPQHF
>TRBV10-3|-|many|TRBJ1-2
TGTGCCATCAGTGAACAGGGTTTCGGCTACACCTTC
CAISEQGFGYTF
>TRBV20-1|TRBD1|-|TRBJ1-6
TGCAGTGCTAGATGGACAGGGAGGAATTCACCCCTCCACTTT
CSARWTGRNSPLHF
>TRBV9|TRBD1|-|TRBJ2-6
TGTGCCAGCAGCATTACATCCGGGACAGGGTCCACTCTGGGGGCCAACGTCCTGACTTTC
CASSITSGTGSTLGANVLTF
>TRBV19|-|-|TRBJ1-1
TGTGCCAGTAATAACGGCAACACTGAAGCTTTCTTT
CASNNGNTEAFF
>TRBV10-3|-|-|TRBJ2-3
TGTGCCATCGCGCCTATACCTCCCCCGGAACAAGGACTTAGCACAGATACGCAGTATTTT
CAIAPIPPPEQGLSTDTQYF
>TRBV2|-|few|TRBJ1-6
TGTGCCAGCAGTGGAACCAGAGCCCTCCACTTT
CASSGTRALHF
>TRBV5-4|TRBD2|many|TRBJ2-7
TGTGCCAGCGGGACTAGCTCACTCCACGAGCAGTACTTC
CASGTSSLHEQYF
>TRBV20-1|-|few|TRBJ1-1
TGCAGTGCTAGAGGAGACGGGACCACTGAAGCTTTCTTT
CSARGDGTTEAFF
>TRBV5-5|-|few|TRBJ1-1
TGTGCCAGCAGCCTCGCGGTCATGAACACTGAAGCTTTCTTT
CASSLAVMNTEAFF
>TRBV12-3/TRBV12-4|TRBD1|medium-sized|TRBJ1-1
TGTGCCAGCCATAGGGGACAGGGGCGAAACACTGAAGCTTTCTTT
CASHRGQGRNTEAFF
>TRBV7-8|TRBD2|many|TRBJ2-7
TGTGCCAGCAGCCTGCTAGCGGGAGGGGACTACGAGCAGTACTTC
CASSLLAGGDYEQYF
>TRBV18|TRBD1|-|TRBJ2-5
TGTGCCAGCTCACCTCTCCAGGGGGCCCATCAAGAGACCCAGTACTTC
CASSPLQGAHQETQYF
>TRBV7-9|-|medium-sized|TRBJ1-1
TGTGCCAGCAGGCGTATATCGGGGAACACTGAAGCTTTCTTT
CASRRISGNTEAFF
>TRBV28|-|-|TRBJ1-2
TGTGCCAGCACCATCCAGGGGTCGGATGGCTACACCTTC
CASTIQGSDGYTF
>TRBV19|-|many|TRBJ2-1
TGTGCCAGCAACCTAGGCGGGCCCTCCTACAATGAGCAGTTCTTC
CASNLGGPSYNEQFF
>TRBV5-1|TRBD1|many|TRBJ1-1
TGCGCCAGCAGCCAGGGACAGGGGAGGGACACTGAAGCTTTCTTT
CASSQGQGRDTEAFF
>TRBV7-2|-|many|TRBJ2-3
TGTGCCAGCAGCAAACCGGGACTCTCAACAGATACGCAGTATTTT
CASSKPGLSTDTQYF
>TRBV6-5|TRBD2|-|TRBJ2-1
TGTGCCAGCAGTACGGGAGGGGGTGAGCAGTTCTTC
CASSTGGGEQFF
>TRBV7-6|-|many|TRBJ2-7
TGTGCCAGCGGGCGGAGGGCAGCGGGCGAGCAGTACTTC
CASGRRAAGEQYF
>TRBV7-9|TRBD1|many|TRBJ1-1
TGTGCCAGCAGCAATCAGCAACAGGGGACAACTTTCTTT
CASSNQQQGTTFF
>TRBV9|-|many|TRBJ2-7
TGTGCCAGCAGCTACGATCTGTTGCCCTACGAGCAGTACTTC
CASSYDLLPYEQYF
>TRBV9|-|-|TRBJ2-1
TGTGCCAGCAGCCCCCCAGGCGGGGTCTCCTACAATGAGCAGTTCTTC
CASSPPGGVSYNEQFF
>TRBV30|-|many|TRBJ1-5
TGTGCCTGGGATCGGTCGGGCAATCAGCCCCAGCATTTT
CAWDRSGNQPQHF
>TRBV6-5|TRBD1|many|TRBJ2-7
TGTGCCAGCAGGCGATTTGGAGACAGGGTGAACGAGCAGTACTTC
CASRRFGDRVNEQYF
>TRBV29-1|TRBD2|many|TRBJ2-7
TGCAGCGTTGGGGGGGGATTCTACGAGCAGTACTTC
CSVGGGFYEQYF
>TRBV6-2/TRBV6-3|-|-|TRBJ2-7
TGTGCCAGCATTAACGGGGGCGGCTACGAGCAGTACTTC
CASINGGGYEQYF
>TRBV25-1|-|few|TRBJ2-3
TGTGCCAGCAGTCAACGCAGGGGGGGCCCGACAGATACGCAGTATTTT
CASSQRRGGPTDTQYF
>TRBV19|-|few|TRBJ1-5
TGTGCCACATTCCGGGGGTGGAATCAGCCCCAGCATTTT
CATFRGWNQPQHF
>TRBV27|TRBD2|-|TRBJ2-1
TGTGCCAGCACATGGGCGGGAGGGCATAATGAGCAGTTCTTC
CASTWAGGHNEQFF
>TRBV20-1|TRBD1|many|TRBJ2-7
TGCAGTGCTGGGGTGACAGGGAGCTCCTACGAGCAGTACTTC
CSAGVTGSSYEQYF
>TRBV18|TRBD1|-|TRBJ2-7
TGTGCCAGCTCACCATCCACAGGGGTGAAGCCCTACGAGCAGTACTTC
CASSPSTGVKPYEQYF